This T cell receptor beta chain was captured by sequencing in a study of human thymus T cells. Points from the study as a whole: Thymic repertoires from unrelated individuals overlapped highly, related research reported.

The table came from immunoSEQ multiplex PCR; TCRdb's copy has only in-frame clones and leaves some out. Of roughly 77,000 clones listed, about 95% are singletons. Resections obtained during corrective heart surgery supplied the thymus tissue. The trim removed 3 bases at V and 7 bases at J, leaving 9 bases unmatched. Germline lookup yields CDR1 LGHNA and CDR2 YNFKEQ. The CDR3 consists of 17 residues. Turning to this clone: Its antigen is unknown.

The source material was thymus tissue. This receptor was obtained from a girl under three years old with a congenital heart defect but otherwise immunologically healthy. The rearrangement uses TRBV4-2 and TRBJ2-2; the match to TRBD1 covers 12 bases. The CDR3 here is CASSQVRDRGPVGELFF. CDR3 coding DNA: TGTGCCAGCAGCCAGGTCCGGGACAGGGGGCCGGTCGGGGAGCTGTTTTTT.